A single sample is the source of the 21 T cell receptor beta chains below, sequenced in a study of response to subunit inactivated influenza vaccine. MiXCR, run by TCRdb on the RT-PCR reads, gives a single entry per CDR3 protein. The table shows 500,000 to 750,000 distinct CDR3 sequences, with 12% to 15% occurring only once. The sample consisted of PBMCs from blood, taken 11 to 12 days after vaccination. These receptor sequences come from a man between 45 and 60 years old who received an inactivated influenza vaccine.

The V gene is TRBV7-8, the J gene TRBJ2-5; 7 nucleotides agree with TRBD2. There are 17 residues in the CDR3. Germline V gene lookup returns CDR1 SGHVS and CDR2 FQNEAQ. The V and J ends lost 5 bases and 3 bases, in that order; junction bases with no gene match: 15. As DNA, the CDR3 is TGTGCCAGCAGCAAGGTTGGAAGCGGGATATCCAAAGAGACCCAGTACTTC. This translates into CASSKVGSGISKETQYF.

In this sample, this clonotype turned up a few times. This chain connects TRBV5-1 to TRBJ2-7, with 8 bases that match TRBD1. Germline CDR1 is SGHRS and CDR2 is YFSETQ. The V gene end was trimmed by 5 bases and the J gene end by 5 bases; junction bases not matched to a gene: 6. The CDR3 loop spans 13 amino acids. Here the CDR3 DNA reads TGCGCCAGCAGATACGACAGGGGCCACGAGCAGTACTTC. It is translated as CASRYDRGHEQYF.

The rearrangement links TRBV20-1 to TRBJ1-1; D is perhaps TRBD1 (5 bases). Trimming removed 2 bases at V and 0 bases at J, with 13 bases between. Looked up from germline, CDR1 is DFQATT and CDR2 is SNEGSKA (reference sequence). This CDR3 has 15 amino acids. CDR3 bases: TGCAGTGCTAGAAGGGGTGGCTTTCTGAACACTGAAGCTTTCTTT. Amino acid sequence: CSARRGGFLNTEAFF.

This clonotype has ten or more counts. The DNA for the CDR3 is TGCGCCAGCAGCCAAGAGGCGCAGGGGTACTCCTACGAGCAGTACTTC. Translation gives CASSQEAQGYSYEQYF. This chain connects TRBV4-3 to TRBJ2-7; possibly TRBD1 for D (6 bases). The CDR3 has 16 amino acids. Trimming cost V 0 bases and J 0 bases, with 12 bases left between them. Germline V gives CDR1 LGHNA, CDR2 YSLEER.

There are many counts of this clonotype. Here the CDR3 DNA reads TGCGCCAGCAGCCAACAGCTGGTGTCCTACGAGCAGTACTTC. It yields the protein CASSQQLVSYEQYF. The genes are TRBV4-3 and TRBJ2-7, with D hard to call. Germline loops: CDR1 LGHNA, CDR2 YSLEER. Trimming cost V 2 bases and J 1 base, with 9 bases left between them. CDR3 size: 14 residues.

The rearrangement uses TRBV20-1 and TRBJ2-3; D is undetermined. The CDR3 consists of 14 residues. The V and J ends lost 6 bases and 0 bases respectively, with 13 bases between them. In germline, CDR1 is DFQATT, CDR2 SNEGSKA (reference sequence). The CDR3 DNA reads TGCAGTGCACCCGGGCCAATTAGCACAGATACGCAGTATTTT. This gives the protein CSAPGPISTDTQYF.

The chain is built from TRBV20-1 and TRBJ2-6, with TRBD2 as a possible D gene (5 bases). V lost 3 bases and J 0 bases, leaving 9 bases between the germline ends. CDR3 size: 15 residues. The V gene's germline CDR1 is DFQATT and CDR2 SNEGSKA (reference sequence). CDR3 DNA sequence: TGCAGTGCTAGTCTGGGGAGCTCTGGGGCCAACGTCCTGACTTTC. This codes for CSASLGSSGANVLTF.

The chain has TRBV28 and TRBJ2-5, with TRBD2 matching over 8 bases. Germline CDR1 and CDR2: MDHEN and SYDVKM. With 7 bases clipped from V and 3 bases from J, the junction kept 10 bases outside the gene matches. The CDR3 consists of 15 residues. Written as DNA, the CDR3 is TGTGCCAGCAACAGTAGGGCGGGAGGTGAAGAGACCCAGTACTTC. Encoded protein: CASNSRAGGEETQYF. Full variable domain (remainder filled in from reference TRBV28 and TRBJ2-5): DVKVTQSSRYLVKRTGEKVFLECVQDMDHENMFWYRQDPGLGLRLIYFSYDVKMKEKGDIPEGYSVSREKKERFSLILESASTNQTSMYLCASNSRAGGEETQYFGPGTRLLVL.

CDR3 protein: CASSLAGTASGEQYF. The CDR3 nucleotides are TGTGCCAGCAGCTTAGCCGGGACAGCTTCAGGCGAGCAGTACTTC. This chain links TRBV7-9 with TRBJ2-7; 7 nucleotides line up with TRBD1. This CDR3 comprises 15 residues. Germline V CDR1 and CDR2: SEHNR, FQNEAQ (reference sequence). Trimming at V came to 0 bases and at J to 6 bases, leaving 8 bases not matched to a gene. The full variable domain, in which reference TRBV7-9 and TRBJ2-7 provide the parts outside the CDR3, is DTGVSQNPRHKITKRGQNVTFRCDPISEHNRLYWYRQTLGQGPEFLTYFQNEAQLEKSRLLSDRFSAERPKGSFSTLEIQRTEQGDSAMYLCASSLAGTASGEQYFGPGTRLTVT.

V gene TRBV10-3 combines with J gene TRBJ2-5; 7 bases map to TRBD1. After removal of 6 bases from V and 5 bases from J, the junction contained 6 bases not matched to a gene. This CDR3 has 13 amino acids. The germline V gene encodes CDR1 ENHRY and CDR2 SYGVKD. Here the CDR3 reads CAIRQGSGETQYF. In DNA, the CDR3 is TGTGCCATCAGACAGGGGTCAGGTGAGACCCAGTACTTC.

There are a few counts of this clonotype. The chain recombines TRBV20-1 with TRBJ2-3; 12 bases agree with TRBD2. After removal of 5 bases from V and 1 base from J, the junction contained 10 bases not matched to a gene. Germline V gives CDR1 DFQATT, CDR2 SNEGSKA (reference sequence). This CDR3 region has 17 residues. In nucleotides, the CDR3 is TGCAGTGCTCCTTCAGGGACTAGCGGGTCCGGCACAGATACGCAGTATTTT. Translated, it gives CSAPSGTSGSGTDTQYF.

CDR3 sequence: CASSWGQTNTGELFF. Written as DNA, the CDR3 is TGCGCCAGCAGCTGGGGACAGACCAACACCGGGGAGCTGTTTTTT. The V and J genes are TRBV5-1 and TRBJ2-2; 7 bases agree with TRBD1. CDR1 is SGHRS and CDR2 is YFSETQ in the germline V gene. The CDR3 extends over 15 amino acids. The V and J ends lost 3 bases and 2 bases, in that order; junction bases with no gene match: 4. Complete variable domain (other parts from reference TRBV5-1 and TRBJ2-2): KAGVTQTPRYLIKTRGQQVTLSCSPISGHRSVSWYQQTPGQGLQFLFEYFSETQRNKGNFPGRFSGRQFSNSRSEMNVSTLELGDSALYLCASSWGQTNTGELFFGEGSRLTVL.

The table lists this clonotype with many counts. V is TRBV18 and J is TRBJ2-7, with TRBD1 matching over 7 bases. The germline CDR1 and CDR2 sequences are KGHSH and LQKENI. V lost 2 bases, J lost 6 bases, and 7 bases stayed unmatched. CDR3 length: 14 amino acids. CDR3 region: CASSPSLTGSEQYF. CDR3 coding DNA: TGTGCCAGCTCACCATCCTTGACAGGGAGCGAGCAGTACTTC. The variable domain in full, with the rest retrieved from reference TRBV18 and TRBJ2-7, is NAGVMQNPRHLVRRRGQEARLRCSPMKGHSHVYWYRQLPEEGLKFMVYLQKENIIDESGMPKERFSAEFPKEGPSILRIQQVVRGDSAAYFCASSPSLTGSEQYFGPGTRLTVT.

CDR3 sequence (DNA): TGCGCCAGCAGCTTGAAGGACAGGGAATCACCCCTCCACTTT. Encoded protein: CASSLKDRESPLHF. The chain employs TRBV5-1 and TRBJ1-6; 8 nucleotides match TRBD1. The CDR3 totals 14 residues. Looked up from germline, CDR1 is SGHRS and CDR2 is YFSETQ. J was trimmed by 10 bases and V by 1 base; bases with no gene match: 4.

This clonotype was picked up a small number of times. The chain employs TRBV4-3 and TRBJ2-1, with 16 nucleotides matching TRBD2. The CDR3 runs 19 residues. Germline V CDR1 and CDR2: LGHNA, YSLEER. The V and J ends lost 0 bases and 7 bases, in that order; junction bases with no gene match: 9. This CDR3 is CASSQDQGLAGGRGNEQFF. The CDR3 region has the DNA TGCGCCAGCAGCCAAGATCAGGGACTAGCGGGAGGGCGTGGAAATGAGCAGTTCTTC.

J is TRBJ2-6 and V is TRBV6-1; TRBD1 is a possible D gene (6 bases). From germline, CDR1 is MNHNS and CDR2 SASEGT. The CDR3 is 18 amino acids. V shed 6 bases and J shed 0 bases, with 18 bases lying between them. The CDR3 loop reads CASSNRALSLSGANVLTF. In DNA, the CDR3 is TGTGCCAGCAGCAACAGGGCTCTCTCTCTCTCTGGGGCCAACGTCCTGACTTTC.

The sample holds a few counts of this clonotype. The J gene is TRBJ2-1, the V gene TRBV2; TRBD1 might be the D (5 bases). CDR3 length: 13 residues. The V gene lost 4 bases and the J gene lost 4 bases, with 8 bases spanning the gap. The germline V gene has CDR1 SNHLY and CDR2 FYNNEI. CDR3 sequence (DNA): TGTGCCAGCAGTGCAAACAGGTACAATGAGCAGTTCTTC. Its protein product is CASSANRYNEQFF.

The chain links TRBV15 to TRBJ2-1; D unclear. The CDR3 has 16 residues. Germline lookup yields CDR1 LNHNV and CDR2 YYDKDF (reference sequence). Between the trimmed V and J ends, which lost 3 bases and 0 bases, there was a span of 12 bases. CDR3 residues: CATSRAGLSSYNEQFF. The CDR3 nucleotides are TGTGCCACCAGCAGGGCAGGTTTGAGCTCCTACAATGAGCAGTTCTTC.

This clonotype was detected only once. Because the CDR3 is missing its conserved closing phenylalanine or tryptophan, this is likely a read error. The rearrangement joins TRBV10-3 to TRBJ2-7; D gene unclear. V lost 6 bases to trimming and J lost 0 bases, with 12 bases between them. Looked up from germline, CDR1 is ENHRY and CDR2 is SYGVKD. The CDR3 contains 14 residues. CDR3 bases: TGTGCCATCAGGGCAGCCCTGAGCTCCTACGAGCAGTACTTA. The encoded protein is CAIRAALSSYEQYL.

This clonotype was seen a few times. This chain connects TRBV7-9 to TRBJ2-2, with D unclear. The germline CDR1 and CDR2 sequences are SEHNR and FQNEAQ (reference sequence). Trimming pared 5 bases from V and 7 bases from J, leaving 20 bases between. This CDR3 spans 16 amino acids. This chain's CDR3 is CASSPWAVERGGELFF. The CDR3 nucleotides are TGTGCCAGCAGCCCGTGGGCAGTAGAACGCGGCGGGGAGCTGTTTTTT.

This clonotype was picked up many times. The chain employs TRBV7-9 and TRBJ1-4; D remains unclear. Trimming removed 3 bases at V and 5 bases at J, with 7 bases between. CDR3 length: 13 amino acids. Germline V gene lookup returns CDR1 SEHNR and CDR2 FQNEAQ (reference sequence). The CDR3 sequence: CASSFGGNEKLFF. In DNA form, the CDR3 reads TGTGCCAGCAGCTTCGGAGGGAATGAAAAACTGTTTTTT.